The sequence of this T cell receptor (beta chain) was determined in a study of OX40 agonist ivuxolimab in advanced cancers. Across the study: The study reported partial responses in three patients: one hepatocellular carcinoma, two cutaneous melanoma.

V dropped 0 bases and J dropped 2; count of bases not matched to a gene: 5. CDR1 and CDR2 from the germline V gene are SGHRS and YFSETQ. The CDR3 is 16 amino acids. The method was immunoSEQ multiplex PCR; TCRdb's version includes in-frame clones alone and lacks a portion of them. The sample records approximately 77,000 clones, over 85% being singletons. The sequence came from an adult with an advanced solid tumor such as melanoma, head and neck, liver or kidney cancer. The chain has TRBV5-1 and TRBJ1-3; 7 nucleotides align to TRBD1. The sequenced sample was CD4+ or CD8+ T cells sorted from blood, obtained in a trial of the OX40 agonist ivuxolimab. The CDR3 DNA follows: TGCGCCAGCAGCTTGGCCCTTACAGGGGCTGGAAACACCATATATTTT. This sequence encodes CASSLALTGAGNTIYF.